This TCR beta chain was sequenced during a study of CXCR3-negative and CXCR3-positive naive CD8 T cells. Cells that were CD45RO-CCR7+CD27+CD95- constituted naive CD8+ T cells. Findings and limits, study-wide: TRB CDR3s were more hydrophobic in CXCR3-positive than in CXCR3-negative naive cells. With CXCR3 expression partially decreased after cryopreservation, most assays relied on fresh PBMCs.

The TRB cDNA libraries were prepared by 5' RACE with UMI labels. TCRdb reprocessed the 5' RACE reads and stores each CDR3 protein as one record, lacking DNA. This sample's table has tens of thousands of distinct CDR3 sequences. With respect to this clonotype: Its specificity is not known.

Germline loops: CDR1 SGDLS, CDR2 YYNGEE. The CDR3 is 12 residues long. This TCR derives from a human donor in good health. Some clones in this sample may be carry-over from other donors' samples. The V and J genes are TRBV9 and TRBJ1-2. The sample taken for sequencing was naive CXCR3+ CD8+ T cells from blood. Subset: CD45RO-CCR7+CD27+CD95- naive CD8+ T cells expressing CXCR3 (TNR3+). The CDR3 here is CASSVEAGGYTF.